This TCR beta chain was captured in a study of T cells in localized non-small cell lung cancer. Whole-study findings and limits: Uninvolved adjacent lung showed peak T cell clonality, exceeding tumor. Higher adjacent-lung clonality was associated with shorter survival.

Trimming at V came to 4 bases and at J to 0 bases, leaving 7 bases not matched to a gene. The length of the CDR3 is 16 residues. The V gene's germline CDR1 is KGHSH and CDR2 LQKENI. Profiled with immunoSEQ multiplex PCR; TCRdb holds only in-frame clones, not every one. The sample holds roughly 38,000 clones, about 85% seen once. A remark on this clone: Its antigen is not known.

This receptor was identified in a woman between 18 and 50 years old with stage III lung adenocarcinoma. The chain has TRBV18 and TRBJ2-3; 7 bases are a match to TRBD1. The sequenced sample was peripheral blood, obtained before any cancer treatment. The CDR3 DNA follows: TGTGCCAGCTCACGAACGACAGGGACGAGCACAGATACGCAGTATTTT. It is translated as CASSRTTGTSTDTQYF.